This T cell receptor (beta chain) was sequenced in a study of Ad26.COV2.S vaccination and SARS-CoV-2 variants (dated by TCRdb to the early 2020s). As for the study more broadly: Vaccine-arm donors came from COV1001, a multicentre, randomized, double-blind, placebo-controlled phase I-IIa trial of Ad26.COV2.S in healthy adults. TCRbeta repertoire sequencing served as the tool for gauging how specific and how broad the SARS-CoV-2-reactive T cell receptors were following Ad26.COV2.S vaccination. Trial participants were randomized into five groups of five, in which low-dose or high-dose Ad26.COV2.S was given once or twice, or placebo was given on both occasions. The TCR-sequenced set comprised approximately 32 samples: around 20 Ad26.COV2.S vaccine recipients, 5 placebo recipients and 8 SARS-CoV-2 convalescent individuals. Ad26.COV2.S was given intramuscularly at 5x10^10 or 1x10^11 viral particles, as a single shot or as two shots 56 days apart. Investigators did not know the trial group allocation while performing experiments and assessing outcomes. Points the paper makes about the study in general: The authors noted that total T cell responses may have been underestimated by the TCR breadth and depth analyses. Higher spike-specific TCR breadth was observed in Ad26.COV2.S recipients than in placebo recipients (P = 0.0014). The study was not powered for comparison of responses between vaccine doses or regimens. Vaccine and placebo recipients had similar non-spike TCR breadth, a finding consistent with the vaccine containing only spike. After vaccination, spike-specific CD8+ and CD4+ T cell responses were reported to show substantial breadth.

CDR3 length: 16 amino acids, cysteine to phenylalanine. Here the CDR3 DNA is all that survives: 48 bases in frame from base 1. At the junction V is shortened by 0 bases and J by 3 bases, with 15 bases in between. Sequences LGHNA (CDR1) and YNFKEQ (CDR2) are obtained from the germline V gene. For this clone: Its antigen remains unidentified. Base qualities are not recorded, but no much larger clone differs from it by a single base.

Taken with the paper, the label for treatment or condition translates to: roughly 18 received Ad26.COV2.S at low or high dose, single or two shots; a few received placebo; per-sample allocation not given. For vaccine and placebo recipients, repertoires were sequenced using samples collected on day 63 after the first injection. In Cohort 1b, 20 to 25 adults aged 18-55 years were enrolled at a single site in Boston, USA, between 29 July and 7 August 2020. Ad26.COV2.S consisted of a replication-incompetent adenovirus type 26 vector by which a prefusion-stabilized SARS-CoV-2 spike protein from the original Wuhan strain was expressed. The immunoSEQ Assay was the method used to sequence TCRbeta CDR3 regions. After extraction, genomic DNA underwent amplification by bias-controlled multiplex PCR, followed by high-throughput sequencing. The original pipeline was this. Collapsing and filtering of sequences were performed to quantify the absolute abundance of each unique TCRbeta CDR3 region. T cell fraction was estimated by normalizing TCRbeta template counts to usable DNA, with usable DNA measured through amplification of reference genes found in all nucleated cells. Repertoire TCRs were annotated as SARS-CoV-2-specific by exact matching of V gene, CDR3 amino acid sequence and J gene to a known reactive TCR set. The reference SARS-CoV-2 TCR set was derived from MIRA and filtered for enrichment in COVID-19-positive ImmuneCODE repertoires, a step that removed public or cross-reactive TCRs. Drawing on the MIRA antigens, annotated TCRs were analysed further at the level of specific ORF or position within ORF. Breadth was defined as annotated unique rearrangements over total unique productive rearrangements; depth was the summed frequency of those rearrangements. Two-sided Wilcoxon rank-sum tests were used to compare TCR breadth between groups. In its TCRdb copy, this immuneACCESS table keeps in-frame sequences only and misses some clones. Where compared with another copy, unresolved V genes explain less than half of these, and the others have no known cause. V and J calls and clone size are those listed in that table; D and trimming were worked out from the DNA. Here the sample has roughly 500,000 clones; approximately 90% occur a single time. The ten most abundant clones make up over 10% of the sample.

The clonotype comes from a person between 18 and 59 years old who received the Ad26.COV2.S COVID-19 vaccine or a placebo. The specimen was peripheral blood, collected in a trial of Ad26.COV2.S vaccine versus placebo. The V and J segments used are TRBV4-2 and TRBJ2-7; the D segment could be TRBD1, given 5 matching bases. The CDR3: CASSQDLGATDYEQYF. Here is the DNA: TGTGCCAGCAGCCAAGATTTAGGGGCCACTGACTACGAGCAGTACTTC.